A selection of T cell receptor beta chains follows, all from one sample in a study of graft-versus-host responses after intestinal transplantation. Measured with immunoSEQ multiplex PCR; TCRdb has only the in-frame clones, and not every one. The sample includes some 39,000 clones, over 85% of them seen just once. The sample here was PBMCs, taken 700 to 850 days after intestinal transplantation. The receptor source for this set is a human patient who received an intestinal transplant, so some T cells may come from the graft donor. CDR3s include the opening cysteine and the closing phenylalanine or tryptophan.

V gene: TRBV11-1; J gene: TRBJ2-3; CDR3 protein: CASSMGQVVEEGGF
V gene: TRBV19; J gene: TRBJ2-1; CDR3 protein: CASSIDRLAGGLNEQFF
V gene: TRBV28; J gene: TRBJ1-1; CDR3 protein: CASSSFTANTEAFF
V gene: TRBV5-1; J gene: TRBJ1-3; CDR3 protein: CASSTDINSGNTIYF
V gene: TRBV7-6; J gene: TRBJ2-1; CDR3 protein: CASSLAGGPNEQFF
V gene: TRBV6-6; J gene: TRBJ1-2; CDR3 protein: CASSIQGNYGYTF
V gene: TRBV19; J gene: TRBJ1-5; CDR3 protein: CASSIVRKGGNQPQHF
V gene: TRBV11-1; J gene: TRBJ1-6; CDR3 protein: CASRLLKGLDNSPLHF
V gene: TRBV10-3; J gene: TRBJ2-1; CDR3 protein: CAISEIHSEQFF
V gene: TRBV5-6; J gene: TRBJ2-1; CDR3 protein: CASSHPAGTIWFF
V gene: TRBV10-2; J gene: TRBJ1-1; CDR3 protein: CASSKGQGGTEAFF
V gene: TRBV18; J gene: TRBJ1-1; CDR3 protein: CASPPLGAGVDTEAFF
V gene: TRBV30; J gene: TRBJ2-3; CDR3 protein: CAWSVYGRPPDTQYF
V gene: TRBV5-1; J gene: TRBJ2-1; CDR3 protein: CASSSGHLLYNEQFF
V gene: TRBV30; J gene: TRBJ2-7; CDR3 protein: CAWSVGLAGTYEQYF
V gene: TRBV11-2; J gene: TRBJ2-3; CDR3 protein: CASSLFSDTQYF
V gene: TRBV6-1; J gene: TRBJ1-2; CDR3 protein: CASRKTDRYGYTF
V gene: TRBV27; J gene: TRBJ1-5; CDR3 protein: CASSLGYSGAENQPQHF
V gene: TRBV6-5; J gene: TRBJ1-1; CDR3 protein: CASSPLGHLNTEAFF
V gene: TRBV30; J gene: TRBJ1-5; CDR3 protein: CAWTSGGNQPQHF
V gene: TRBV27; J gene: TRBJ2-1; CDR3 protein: CASSLKRSSYNEQFF
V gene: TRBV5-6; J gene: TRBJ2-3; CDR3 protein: CASSRGTSGGPDTQYF
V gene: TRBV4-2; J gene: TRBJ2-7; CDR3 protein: CASSQDVLAGPEQYF
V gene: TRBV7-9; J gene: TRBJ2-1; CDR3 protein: CASSLDTLHLNEQFF
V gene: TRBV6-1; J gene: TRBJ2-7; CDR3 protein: CASRTDRTVWGEQYF
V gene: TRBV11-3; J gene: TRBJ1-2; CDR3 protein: CASTPASCYGYTF
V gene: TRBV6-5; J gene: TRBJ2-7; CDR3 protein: CASSYYPGQSYEQYF
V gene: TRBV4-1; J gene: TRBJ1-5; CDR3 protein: CASSPTGHLMADSNQPQHF
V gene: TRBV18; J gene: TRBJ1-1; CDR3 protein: CASSQRTGLNTEAFF
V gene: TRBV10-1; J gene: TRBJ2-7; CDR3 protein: CARRANEQYF
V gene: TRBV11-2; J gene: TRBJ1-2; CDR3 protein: CASSSVGQGYYGYTF
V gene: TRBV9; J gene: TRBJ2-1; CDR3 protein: CASSVGLAAYNEQFF
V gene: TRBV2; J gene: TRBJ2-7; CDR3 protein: CASVNRDPYEQYF
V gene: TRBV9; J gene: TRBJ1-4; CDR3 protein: CASSVQGGDGEKLFF
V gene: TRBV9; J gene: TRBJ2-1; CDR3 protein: CASSSPLAGDSYNEQFF
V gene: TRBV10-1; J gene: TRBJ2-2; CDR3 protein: CASSESGGGITGELFF
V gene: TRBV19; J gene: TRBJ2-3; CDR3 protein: CASKDPTDTQYF
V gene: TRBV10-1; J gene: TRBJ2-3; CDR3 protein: CASSGLAGAPTDTQYF
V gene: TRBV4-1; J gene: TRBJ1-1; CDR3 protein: CASSQPGQMNTEAFF
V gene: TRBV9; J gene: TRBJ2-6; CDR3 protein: CASSVPFRGTNVLTF
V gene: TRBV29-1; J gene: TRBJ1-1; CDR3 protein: CSVTGGGNTEAFF
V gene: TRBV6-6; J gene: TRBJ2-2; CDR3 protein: CAEGELFF
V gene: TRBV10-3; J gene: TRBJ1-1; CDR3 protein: CAISYSPKFEAFF
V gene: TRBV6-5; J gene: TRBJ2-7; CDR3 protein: CASSYTVVAGAYEQYF
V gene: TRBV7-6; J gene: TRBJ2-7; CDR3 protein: CASSSRQGNSYEQYF
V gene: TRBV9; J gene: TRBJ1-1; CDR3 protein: CASSALDGYNTEAFF
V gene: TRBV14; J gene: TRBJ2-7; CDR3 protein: CASSQGYPEFDEQYF
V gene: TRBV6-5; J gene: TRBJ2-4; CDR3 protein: CASSRGTAENIQYF
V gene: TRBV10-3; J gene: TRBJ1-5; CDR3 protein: CAISDRGNQPQHF
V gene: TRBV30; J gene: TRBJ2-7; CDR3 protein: CAWRRGLAGLRCIYEQYF
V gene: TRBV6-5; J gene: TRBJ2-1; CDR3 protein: CASKGGLYNEQFF
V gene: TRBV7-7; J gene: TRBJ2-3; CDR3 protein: CASSPQGVDTQYF
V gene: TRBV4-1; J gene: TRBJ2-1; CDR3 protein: CASSQGGGSYNEQFF